Listed below are T cell receptor beta chains from one sample, sequenced in a study of blood T cell repertoires in COVID-19. Sequencing was performed with immunoSEQ multiplex PCR; in TCRdb, only in-frame clones are kept and a portion is missing. The table shows more than 150,000 clones, with about 85% occurring only once. Specimen: peripheral blood. Receptor source: an elderly woman with acute or convalescent COVID-19. The CDR3 runs from the conserved cysteine through the conserved F or W. D genes are given only for firm matches. The size field is filled for only some rows; it gives once, few, many or a size class.

j_gene: TRBJ1-3; abundance: few; d_gene: NA; v_gene: TRBV29-1; CDR3nt: TGCAGCGTGGAGTACGGAAACACCATATATTTT; CDR3aa: CSVEYGNTIYF
j_gene: TRBJ1-5; abundance: NA; d_gene: TRBD1; v_gene: TRBV5-1; CDR3nt: TGCGCCAGCCGGGACAGGGACAATCAGCCCCAGCATTTT; CDR3aa: CASRDRDNQPQHF
j_gene: TRBJ2-3; abundance: NA; d_gene: NA; v_gene: TRBV19; CDR3nt: TGTGCCAGTAAGCGAGGGGGAACAGATACGCAGTATTTT; CDR3aa: CASKRGGTDTQYF
j_gene: TRBJ2-3; abundance: NA; d_gene: TRBD2; v_gene: TRBV19; CDR3nt: TGTGCCAGCAAGACTAGCGGGGGGGCCGGGACAGATACGCAGTATTTT; CDR3aa: CASKTSGGAGTDTQYF
j_gene: TRBJ2-7; abundance: NA; d_gene: NA; v_gene: TRBV7-6; CDR3nt: TGTGCCAGCAGCTTAGGTCGCCCTGGGCCTTACGAGCAGTACTTC; CDR3aa: CASSLGRPGPYEQYF
j_gene: TRBJ2-7; abundance: NA; d_gene: NA; v_gene: TRBV19; CDR3nt: TGTGCCAGTAGTATAGACCCCGACGGACAGAAGCAGTACTTC; CDR3aa: CASSIDPDGQKQYF
j_gene: TRBJ2-2; abundance: NA; d_gene: NA; v_gene: TRBV5-4; CDR3nt: TGTGCCAGCAGCTTGGCCCTAGCTAACACCGGGGAGCTGTTTTTT; CDR3aa: CASSLALANTGELFF
j_gene: TRBJ2-1; abundance: NA; d_gene: NA; v_gene: TRBV29-1; CDR3nt: TGCAGCGTTGTAGCAGTGGATGAGCAGTTCTTC; CDR3aa: CSVVAVDEQFF
j_gene: TRBJ1-5; abundance: NA; d_gene: TRBD1; v_gene: TRBV6-2/TRBV6-3; CDR3nt: TGTGCCAGCAGTGACAGGGGATATAGCAATCAGCCCCAGCATTTT; CDR3aa: CASSDRGYSNQPQHF
j_gene: TRBJ2-1; abundance: NA; d_gene: NA; v_gene: TRBV7-6; CDR3nt: TGTGCCAGCAGCTTTGGTTGGGGCAGCTCCTACAATGAGCAGTTCTTC; CDR3aa: CASSFGWGSSYNEQFF
j_gene: TRBJ1-2; abundance: once; d_gene: NA; v_gene: TRBV5-4; CDR3nt: TGTGCCAGCAGCCGGGGACATTCTACCCCTAACTATGGCTACACCTTC; CDR3aa: CASSRGHSTPNYGYTF
j_gene: TRBJ2-1; abundance: NA; d_gene: NA; v_gene: TRBV29-1; CDR3nt: TGCAGCGTGGGGGGGGCACCCTACAATGAGCAGTTCTTC; CDR3aa: CSVGGAPYNEQFF
j_gene: TRBJ1-1; abundance: NA; d_gene: NA; v_gene: TRBV19; CDR3nt: TGTGCCAGTAGTCCTGGGACATTTGAAGCTTTCTTT; CDR3aa: CASSPGTFEAFF
j_gene: TRBJ1-3; abundance: NA; d_gene: NA; v_gene: TRBV5-5; CDR3nt: TGTGCCAGCAGCTTGAGTGTAGACTCTGGAAACACCATATATTTT; CDR3aa: CASSLSVDSGNTIYF
j_gene: TRBJ1-2; abundance: NA; d_gene: TRBD1; v_gene: TRBV6-5; CDR3nt: TGTGCCAGCAGTTACTCGAGGGGGCGCAACTATGGCTACACCTTC; CDR3aa: CASSYSRGRNYGYTF
j_gene: TRBJ1-5; abundance: NA; d_gene: NA; v_gene: TRBV19; CDR3nt: TGTGCCAGTAGTATAGTTGGGCAGCTGAATCAGCCCCAGCATTTT; CDR3aa: CASSIVGQLNQPQHF
j_gene: TRBJ2-1; abundance: once; d_gene: NA; v_gene: TRBV7-7; CDR3nt: TGTGCCAGCAGCTTAGCGGGGCGGAGTGAGCAGTTCTTC; CDR3aa: CASSLAGRSEQFF
j_gene: TRBJ2-5; abundance: NA; d_gene: NA; v_gene: TRBV18; CDR3nt: TGTGCCAGCTCGCCTCTGGCCCTGGCTTGGGAGACCCAGTACTTC; CDR3aa: CASSPLALAWETQYF
j_gene: TRBJ2-2; abundance: few; d_gene: NA; v_gene: TRBV5-4; CDR3nt: TGTGCCAGCAGCCAGGGCCTGGCCACCGGGGAGCTGTTTTTT; CDR3aa: CASSQGLATGELFF
j_gene: TRBJ2-7; abundance: NA; d_gene: NA; v_gene: TRBV2; CDR3nt: TGTGCCAGCAGTGAACGGTCAGGGATGTACGAGCAGTACTTC; CDR3aa: CASSERSGMYEQYF
j_gene: TRBJ2-1; abundance: NA; d_gene: NA; v_gene: TRBV9; CDR3nt: TGTGCCAGCAGCATCTTCACCGGACAGGAGGGACGGGAGCAGTTCTTC; CDR3aa: CASSIFTGQEGREQFF
j_gene: TRBJ2-7; abundance: NA; d_gene: NA; v_gene: TRBV6-5; CDR3nt: TGTGCCAGCAGTTACTCGGCGGCCGAACGGTGGGAGCAGTACTTC; CDR3aa: CASSYSAAERWEQYF
j_gene: TRBJ2-7; abundance: NA; d_gene: NA; v_gene: TRBV19; CDR3nt: TGTGCCAGTAGTATCGAGGGGGGGCAGAGAGAGCAGTACTTC; CDR3aa: CASSIEGGQREQYF
j_gene: TRBJ1-1; abundance: once; d_gene: NA; v_gene: TRBV27; CDR3nt: TGTGCCAGCAGTTGGGGGGGTCGGAACACTGAAGCTTTCTTT; CDR3aa: CASSWGGRNTEAFF
j_gene: TRBJ2-7; abundance: NA; d_gene: TRBD2; v_gene: TRBV5-5; CDR3nt: TGTGCCAGCAGCTTGGGCCCTAGCGGCCGAGCGCTATACGAGCAGTACTTC; CDR3aa: CASSLGPSGRALYEQYF
j_gene: TRBJ1-2; abundance: NA; d_gene: TRBD1; v_gene: TRBV5-4; CDR3nt: TGTGCCAGCAGCTCAGAAATACAGGGGGCTGCGGGCGGCTACACCTTC; CDR3aa: CASSSEIQGAAGGYTF
j_gene: TRBJ2-1; abundance: NA; d_gene: TRBD2; v_gene: TRBV6-5; CDR3nt: TGTGCCAGCAGGCGGGGGACTAACAATGAGCAGTTCTTC; CDR3aa: CASRRGTNNEQFF
j_gene: TRBJ2-2; abundance: NA; d_gene: NA; v_gene: TRBV12-3/TRBV12-4; CDR3nt: TGTGCCAGCAGTTTCAGGGATCCCGGGGAGCTGTTTTTT; CDR3aa: CASSFRDPGELFF
j_gene: TRBJ2-3; abundance: NA; d_gene: NA; v_gene: TRBV27; CDR3nt: TGTGCCAGCAGTCCCCGGGGGGCGGGGGTGACAGATACGCAGTATTTT; CDR3aa: CASSPRGAGVTDTQYF
j_gene: TRBJ2-6; abundance: NA; d_gene: NA; v_gene: TRBV7-3; CDR3nt: TGTGCCAGCAGTTTCTCTCGGGACACCCTGGCTGGGGCCAACGTCCTGACTTTC; CDR3aa: CASSFSRDTLAGANVLTF
j_gene: TRBJ2-2; abundance: NA; d_gene: TRBD2; v_gene: TRBV9; CDR3nt: TGTGCCAGCACCGGACTAGCGGGAGACACCGGGGAGCTGTTTTTT; CDR3aa: CASTGLAGDTGELFF
j_gene: TRBJ1-1; abundance: NA; d_gene: NA; v_gene: TRBV5-1; CDR3nt: TGCGCCAGCAGCCGAACAGGGTTGAACACTGAAGCTTTCTTT; CDR3aa: CASSRTGLNTEAFF
j_gene: TRBJ2-7; abundance: NA; d_gene: TRBD2; v_gene: TRBV24-1; CDR3nt: TGTGCCACCAGTGAGAGCGGGGGGGCTCGTTACGAGCAGTACTTC; CDR3aa: CATSESGGARYEQYF
j_gene: TRBJ2-5; abundance: NA; d_gene: TRBD1; v_gene: TRBV25-1; CDR3nt: TGTGCCAGCAGTGATCCCGGGACAGCGAAACAAGAGACCCAGTACTTC; CDR3aa: CASSDPGTAKQETQYF
j_gene: TRBJ2-5; abundance: NA; d_gene: NA; v_gene: TRBV12-3/TRBV12-4; CDR3nt: TGTGCCAGCAGTTTTCGGGGACAAGAGACCCAGTACTTC; CDR3aa: CASSFRGQETQYF
j_gene: TRBJ1-2; abundance: NA; d_gene: TRBD1; v_gene: TRBV6-2/TRBV6-3; CDR3nt: TGTGCCAGCAGTTATGGACAGGGGGCCTATGGCTACACCTTC; CDR3aa: CASSYGQGAYGYTF
j_gene: TRBJ2-7; abundance: NA; d_gene: TRBD2; v_gene: TRBV5-6; CDR3nt: TGTGCCAGCAGCCCTCCGGGCGGGGGATACGAGCAGTACTTC; CDR3aa: CASSPPGGGYEQYF
j_gene: TRBJ1-1; abundance: once; d_gene: TRBD1; v_gene: TRBV5-6; CDR3nt: TGTGCCAGCAGGCGCAGGGGGTTCAACACTGAAGCTTTCTTT; CDR3aa: CASRRRGFNTEAFF
j_gene: TRBJ1-3; abundance: once; d_gene: NA; v_gene: TRBV5-5; CDR3nt: TGTGCCAGCAGCTTGGGTTCGGGGGGCCCTGGAAACACCATATATTTT; CDR3aa: CASSLGSGGPGNTIYF
j_gene: TRBJ2-7; abundance: NA; d_gene: NA; v_gene: TRBV6-5; CDR3nt: TGTGCCAGCAGTTACACCCGGACGGCGGGTCCCTACGAGCAGTACTTC; CDR3aa: CASSYTRTAGPYEQYF
j_gene: TRBJ1-2; abundance: NA; d_gene: NA; v_gene: TRBV7-8; CDR3nt: TGTGCCAGCAGCTTAGTTGGAGGTCTATTCAACTATGGCTACACCTTC; CDR3aa: CASSLVGGLFNYGYTF
j_gene: TRBJ1-3; abundance: NA; d_gene: NA; v_gene: TRBV5-6; CDR3nt: TGTGCCAGCAGCTTTCGACGGGAAGTATTAAGGGTGGCTGGAAACACCATATATTTT; CDR3aa: CASSFRREVLRVAGNTIYF
j_gene: TRBJ2-7; abundance: NA; d_gene: TRBD1; v_gene: TRBV14; CDR3nt: TGTGCCAGCAGCCAAGCCAACAGGGGTTGGCAGTACTTC; CDR3aa: CASSQANRGWQYF
j_gene: TRBJ2-3; abundance: NA; d_gene: NA; v_gene: TRBV5-6; CDR3nt: TGTGCCAGCAGCTTGGTCTTTTCAGATACGCAGTATTTT; CDR3aa: CASSLVFSDTQYF
j_gene: TRBJ1-1; abundance: NA; d_gene: NA; v_gene: TRBV5-8; CDR3nt: TGTGCCAGCAGCTTGGTTGGGCGTCGGGCTTTCTTT; CDR3aa: CASSLVGRRAFF
j_gene: TRBJ1-3; abundance: NA; d_gene: TRBD1; v_gene: TRBV4-2; CDR3nt: TGTGCCAGCAGCCAATCCCGGACAGGGGGAGATCTGAGAAACACCATATATTTT; CDR3aa: CASSQSRTGGDLRNTIYF
j_gene: TRBJ2-3; abundance: NA; d_gene: NA; v_gene: TRBV7-9; CDR3nt: TGTGCCAGCAGCTTATCCTCGGCCCCCGCAAGCGCAGATACGCAGTATTTT; CDR3aa: CASSLSSAPASADTQYF
j_gene: TRBJ1-1; abundance: NA; d_gene: TRBD1; v_gene: TRBV6-5; CDR3nt: TGTGCCAGCAGTTACTCGGGGAACGGGACAGCCACTGAAGCTTTCTTT; CDR3aa: CASSYSGNGTATEAFF
j_gene: TRBJ2-7; abundance: NA; d_gene: NA; v_gene: TRBV19; CDR3nt: TGTGCCAGTAGTCTTACGACGGCGAGGGTTTCCTACGAGCAGTACTTC; CDR3aa: CASSLTTARVSYEQYF
j_gene: TRBJ2-6; abundance: NA; d_gene: NA; v_gene: TRBV5-1; CDR3nt: TGCGCCAGCAGCGAGTCCACCTCTGGGGCCAACGTCCTGACTTTC; CDR3aa: CASSESTSGANVLTF
j_gene: TRBJ2-5; abundance: NA; d_gene: NA; v_gene: TRBV19; CDR3nt: TGTGCCAGTAGTCTCAGGGGGGTTCAAGAGACCCAGTACTTC; CDR3aa: CASSLRGVQETQYF
j_gene: TRBJ1-2; abundance: few; d_gene: TRBD1; v_gene: TRBV7-2; CDR3nt: TGTGCCAGCAGCTTTATCGCCGGGACAGGGAGCGGCTACACCTTC; CDR3aa: CASSFIAGTGSGYTF
j_gene: TRBJ2-7; abundance: NA; d_gene: NA; v_gene: TRBV7-2; CDR3nt: TGTGCCAGCAGCTTACGCAGGGGCGACGAGCAGTACTTC; CDR3aa: CASSLRRGDEQYF